One and the same sample provided the 27 T cell receptor beta chains below, sequenced in a study of control samples from healthy donors and cancer patients. The data were produced by immunoSEQ multiplex PCR, yet TCRdb's version contains in-frame clones alone and is incomplete. This table has 80,000 or so clones, around 94% appearing once. The specimen was blood. Receptor source: a woman between 40 and 55 years old in good health.

The V gene is TRBV5-4, the J gene TRBJ1-2, with D unclear. The germline V gene encodes CDR1 SGHNT and CDR2 YYREEE (reference sequence). CDR3 length equals 15 residues. Trimming cost V 1 base and J 3 bases, with 13 bases left between them. This CDR3 reads CASSLFGVQHYGYTF. CDR3 in DNA: TGTGCCAGCAGCTTGTTCGGGGTACAGCACTATGGCTACACCTTC.

The CDR3: CATRTGANTEAFF. CDR3 DNA: TGTGCCACAAGAACAGGGGCGAACACTGAAGCTTTCTTT. The chain links TRBV6-5 to TRBJ1-1, with 7 bases lining up with TRBD1. The trim removed 10 bases at V and 1 base at J, leaving 6 bases unmatched. This CDR3 spans 13 amino acids. CDR1 is MNHEY and CDR2 is SVGAGI in the germline V gene.

This CDR3 is CASSLVGRGPEQYF. The CDR3 DNA reads as TGTGCCAGCAGCTTAGTGGGCAGGGGTCCCGAGCAGTACTTC. V and J are TRBV7-6 and TRBJ2-7; D may be TRBD1 (6 bases). Per the germline V gene, CDR1 is SGHVS and CDR2 is FNYEAQ. CDR3 size: 14 residues. Trimming pared 1 base from V and 6 bases from J, leaving 13 bases between.

The CDR3 sequence: CASSMGQGYEQYF. CDR3 nucleotides: TGTGCCAGTAGTATGGGACAGGGCTACGAGCAGTACTTC. V gene TRBV19 combines with J gene TRBJ2-7, with TRBD1 matching 9 bases. V lost 3 bases and J lost 3; bases outside the gene matches: 0. Germline V CDR1 and CDR2: LNHDA, SQIVND (reference sequence). CDR3 size: 13 residues.

The rearrangement uses TRBV5-1 and TRBJ2-1; D may be TRBD1 (5 bases). The ends were cut back, 0 bases at V and 8 bases at J, with 12 bases in the middle. CDR3 size: 14 residues. Germline V gene sequence: CDR1 SGHRS, CDR2 YFSETQ. For the CDR3, the DNA is TGCGCCAGCAGCTTGGGGCACCAACAGGATGAGCAGTTCTTC. Translated: CASSLGHQQDEQFF.

V gene TRBV30 combines with J gene TRBJ2-7; D unclear. Deletions cut 8 bases from V and 4 bases from J, with 12 bases between. Germline loops: CDR1 GTSNPN, CDR2 SVGIG (reference sequence). This CDR3 has 11 amino acids. The CDR3: CATSQGYEQYF. DNA for the CDR3: TGTGCCACCTCCCAAGGGTACGAGCAGTACTTC.

The chain joins TRBV7-3 to TRBJ2-2, with 11 bases fitting TRBD2. Germline-derived CDR1 and CDR2 are SGHTA and FQGTGA. This CDR3 region has 18 residues. With 6 bases clipped from V and 2 bases from J, the junction kept 11 bases outside the gene matches. CDR3 sequence reads: CASRPRAGTSGNTGELFF. The CDR3 DNA sequence: TGTGCCAGCAGGCCGAGAGCCGGGACTAGCGGAAACACCGGGGAGCTGTTTTTT. Together with reference TRBV7-3 and TRBJ2-2, the CDR3 gives the full variable domain: GAGVSQTPSNKVTEKGKYVELRCDPISGHTALYWYRQSLGQGPEFLIYFQGTGAADDSGLPNDRFFAVRPEGSVSTLKIQRTERGDSAVYLCASRPRAGTSGNTGELFFGEGSRLTVL.

V usage is TRBV14 and J usage is TRBJ2-3; D possibly uses TRBD1 or TRBD2 (5 bases each). With 0 bases removed from V and 6 bases from J, the gap between germline ends came to 13 bases. The CDR3 is 15 amino acids. Germline CDR1 reads SGHDN; CDR2 reads FVKESK. CDR3 protein: CASSQEGGWGDTQYF. The CDR3 nucleotides are TGTGCCAGCAGCCAAGAAGGAGGATGGGGCGATACGCAGTATTTT.

The chain combines TRBV29-1 with TRBJ1-2; D possibly corresponds to TRBD1 (6 bases). Germline assignment: CDR1 SQVTM and CDR2 ANQGSEA. The CDR3 contains 12 residues. V was pared by 4 bases and J by 3 bases, with 9 bases between. Written as DNA, the CDR3 is TGCAGCGTTGTACAGGGCTACTATGGCTACACCTTC. Its translation: CSVVQGYYGYTF.

The chain uses TRBV13 and TRBJ2-5; 8 positions agree with TRBD1. Germline V CDR1 and CDR2: PRHDT, FYEKMQ (reference sequence). The CDR3 spans 14 residues. The J segment lost 5 bases and the V segment lost 6 bases, leaving 8 bases of the junction unmatched. The CDR3 sequence is CASRLGQGGETQYF. The CDR3, as DNA: TGTGCCAGCAGACTAGGACAGGGTGGGGAGACCCAGTACTTC.

The rearrangement links TRBV6-5 to TRBJ1-1; 9 bases match TRBD1. The CDR3 spans 15 residues. The V gene's germline CDR1 is MNHEY and CDR2 SVGAGI. V lost 8 bases and J lost 5; bases outside the gene matches: 12. The CDR3: CASGFPGQGGTEAFF. The CDR3 DNA is TGTGCCAGCGGCTTCCCGGGACAGGGTGGAACTGAAGCTTTCTTT.

The chain employs TRBV10-2 and TRBJ2-3; D remains unclear. This CDR3 is built from 14 residues. Germline V gene sequence: CDR1 WSHSY, CDR2 SAAADI. V lost 10 bases, J lost 0 bases, and 14 bases lay in between. The CDR3 spells CATSVSSSTDTQYF. For the CDR3, the DNA is TGCGCCACCAGCGTATCCTCTAGCACAGATACGCAGTATTTT.

The gene calls are TRBV9 and TRBJ1-6; tentative D call: TRBD1 (5 bases). The germline V and J ends were trimmed by 4 bases and 7 bases, with 12 bases remaining between them. CDR1 and CDR2 (germline): SGDLS, YYNGEE. There are 14 residues in the CDR3. The CDR3 DNA sequence: TGTGCCAGCAGCACAGGATCTCTCAATTCACCCCTCCACTTT. Translating it yields CASSTGSLNSPLHF.

Worth noting for this clone: Other DNA sequences of this sample code for an identical CDR3. The chain is built from TRBV15 and TRBJ1-5; unclear D gene. The germline V and J ends were trimmed by 3 bases and 3 bases, with 9 bases remaining between them. There are 14 residues in the CDR3. CDR1 and CDR2 from the germline V gene are LNHNV and YYDKDF (reference sequence). CDR3 sequence (DNA): TGTGCCACCAGCAGGGGTCGAGACAATCAGCCCCAGCATTTT. Its protein is CATSRGRDNQPQHF.

The chain combines TRBV4-1 with TRBJ1-2, with 7 bases identical to TRBD1. The CDR3 runs 13 residues. With V trimmed by 6 bases and J by 6 bases, 7 bases remained unmatched. The germline CDR1 and CDR2 sequences are MGHRA and YSYEKL. DNA for the CDR3: TGCGCCAGCAGTCTACCAGGGGGGAATGGCTACACCTTC. Its translation: CASSLPGGNGYTF.

The rearrangement joins TRBV6-5 to TRBJ1-1; 8 nucleotides align to TRBD1. The germline gives CDR1 MNHEY, CDR2 SVGAGI. The ends lost 7 bases at V and 3 bases at J; junction bases unmatched: 7. The CDR3 has 14 residues. Written as DNA, the CDR3 is TGTGCCAGCACCGGACAGGGCTGGGACACTGAAGCTTTCTTT. Translating gives CASTGQGWDTEAFF.

This chain uses TRBV18 with TRBJ1-6; D is possibly TRBD1 (6 bases). Germline lookup yields CDR1 KGHSH and CDR2 LQKENI. The CDR3 has 16 amino acids. Trimming removed 0 bases at V and 5 bases at J, with 11 bases between. CDR3 residues: CASSPPSRTDNSPLHF. CDR3 sequence (DNA): TGTGCCAGCTCACCACCGTCCAGGACAGATAATTCACCCCTCCACTTT. The whole variable domain, remainder taken from reference TRBV18 and TRBJ1-6, is NAGVMQNPRHLVRRRGQEARLRCSPMKGHSHVYWYRQLPEEGLKFMVYLQKENIIDESGMPKERFSAEFPKEGPSILRIQQVVRGDSAAYFCASSPPSRTDNSPLHFGNGTRLTVT.

The genes are TRBV30 and TRBJ1-2; TRBD1 matches at 9 bases. The germline V gene encodes CDR1 GTSNPN and CDR2 SVGIG (reference sequence). The CDR3 runs 14 residues. The junction had 9 bases not matched to a gene; V was cut back by 4 bases and J by 6 bases. CDR3 protein: CAWIPGTGNNGYTF. DNA for the CDR3: TGTGCCTGGATCCCCGGGACAGGGAATAATGGCTACACCTTC.

This chain connects TRBV6-5 to TRBJ1-2, with 11 bases matching TRBD1. The ends lost 7 bases at V and 6 bases at J; junction bases unmatched: 7. The CDR3 is made up of 14 amino acids. Germline CDR1 MNHEY, CDR2 SVGAGI. The CDR3 DNA is TGTGCCAGCAATCCTGGACAGGGGGCTGATGGCTACACCTTC. This sequence encodes CASNPGQGADGYTF.

The rearrangement uses TRBV7-3 and TRBJ1-1; D is undetermined. CDR1 SGHTA and CDR2 FQGTGA come from the germline V gene. The V end was cut by 2 bases, the J end by 8 bases, with 9 bases between. This CDR3 has 12 amino acids. For the CDR3, the DNA is TGTGCCAGCAGCTTACTTGGCAGGGAAGCTTTCTTT. It specifies CASSLLGREAFF.

This chain links TRBV9 with TRBJ1-2; 7 bases map to TRBD1. Germline V gene sequence: CDR1 SGDLS, CDR2 YYNGEE. With V trimmed by 3 bases and J by 2 bases, 10 bases remained unmatched. There are 16 residues in the CDR3. The CDR3 sequence: CASSGSTGEDNYGYTF. CDR3 DNA: TGTGCCAGCAGCGGATCCACAGGGGAGGACAACTATGGCTACACCTTC.

The chain is built from TRBV5-1 and TRBJ2-3, with TRBD2 matching 15 bases. V lost 2 bases to trimming and J lost 0 bases; unmatched junction nucleotides: 4. This CDR3 region has 18 residues. Germline V gene lookup returns CDR1 SGHRS and CDR2 YFSETQ. The CDR3 nucleotides read TGCGCCAGCAGCTTTGGGACTAGCGGGGGGCCTAGCACAGATACGCAGTATTTT. This sequence encodes CASSFGTSGGPSTDTQYF. Together with reference TRBV5-1 and TRBJ2-3, the CDR3 gives the full variable domain: KAGVTQTPRYLIKTRGQQVTLSCSPISGHRSVSWYQQTPGQGLQFLFEYFSETQRNKGNFPGRFSGRQFSNSRSEMNVSTLELGDSALYLCASSFGTSGGPSTDTQYFGPGTRLTVL.

The chain employs TRBV7-9 and TRBJ2-1; 11 nucleotides agree with TRBD1. The J segment lost 7 bases and the V segment lost 5 bases, leaving 7 bases of the junction unmatched. The germline CDR1 and CDR2 sequences are SEHNR and FQNEAQ (reference sequence). This CDR3 is 15 amino acids long. CDR3 sequence reads: CASSQGQGAKNEQFF. In DNA, the CDR3 is TGTGCCAGCAGCCAAGGACAGGGGGCGAAAAATGAGCAGTTCTTC.

V usage is TRBV4-3 and J usage is TRBJ1-2; 10 bases match TRBD1. From germline, CDR1 is LGHNA and CDR2 YSLEER. The CDR3 sequence is 15 residues long. The V segment lost 1 base and the J segment 3 bases; nucleotides outside the gene matches: 2. The CDR3 sequence: CASSQGQGAYYGYTF. The CDR3, as DNA: TGCGCCAGCAGCCAAGGACAGGGGGCTTACTATGGCTACACCTTC.

The chain is built from TRBV4-3 and TRBJ1-6; 9 nucleotides match TRBD1. This CDR3 contains 17 residues. The V and J ends lost 0 bases and 10 bases, in that order; junction bases with no gene match: 10. Per the germline V gene, CDR1 is LGHNA and CDR2 is YSLEER. CDR3 coding DNA: TGCGCCAGCAGCCAAGATCAGAAGGACAGGGGAAGCTCACCCCTCCACTTT. The encoded protein is CASSQDQKDRGSSPLHF.

The chain joins TRBV7-2 to TRBJ2-5, with 9 positions matching TRBD2. The germline V gene has CDR1 SGHTA and CDR2 FQGNSA. CDR3 length equals 13 residues. J lost 4 bases, V lost 8 bases, and 5 bases had no gene match. The CDR3 sequence is CASAGGIGETQYF. CDR3 nucleotides: TGTGCCAGCGCGGGGGGGATAGGAGAGACCCAGTACTTC.

The chain has TRBV3-1 (or the pseudogene TRBV3-2) and TRBJ1-5; D is unresolved. Trimming left V 4 bases short and J 1 base short, with 11 bases between. This CDR3 has 15 residues. Germline-derived CDR1 and CDR2 are LGHDT and YNNKEL (reference sequence). The CDR3 DNA reads TGTGCCAGCAGCCCGCATGGTGTAAGCAATCAGCCCCAGCATTTT. It codes for CASSPHGVSNQPQHF.